The sample holds many counts of the clone carrying this T cell receptor beta chain. Antigen: not known. Using quantitative 5'-RACE with molecular barcodes, the authors made TCR beta libraries. TCRdb reanalysed the 5' RACE reads using MiXCR and keeps one entry per CDR3 protein. The data contain about 25,000 distinct CDR3 sequences, roughly 2.5% of them singletons. Per the germline V gene, CDR1 is SGDLS and CDR2 is YYNGEE. There are 17 residues in the CDR3. V was pared by 3 bases and J by 0 bases, with 13 bases between. This entry comes from a study of CD8 T cells in ankylosing spondylitis. General observations from the study: Clones that were linked to disease were CD8+ and were relatively rare in peripheral blood.

This sequence was found in a female donor with ankylosing spondylitis or in good health (not recorded which). The chain has TRBV9 and TRBJ1-6; D remains ambiguous. Sequenced input: blood, either unsorted or a sorted T cell fraction (not recorded which). Written as DNA, the CDR3 is TGTGCCAGCAGCGAAGGCCGCCTGGGCTCCTATAATTCACCCCTCCACTTT. It is translated as CASSEGRLGSYNSPLHF.